These T cell receptor beta chains were read from a single sample in a study of cytomegalovirus exposure and HLA in healthy donors. The repertoire was sequenced with immunoSEQ multiplex PCR; TCRdb's copy has only in-frame clones and lacks some. The table lists some 170,000 clones, roughly four fifths of them singletons. Sequencing was carried out using PBMCs. The receptor set was obtained from a woman aged 45-65 years in good health and CMV-seronegative. The CDR3 runs from the conserved cysteine through the conserved F or W. D genes are given only for firm matches. Where a row states a size, it is once, few, many or the class of an expanded clone; other rows omit it.

TRBJ1-1 TRBV7-2 NA NA TGTGCCAGCAGTAACTTCGGGAACACTGAAGCTTTCTTT CASSNFGNTEAFF
TRBJ1-1 TRBV28 NA NA TGTGCCAGCATAGAAGTTATGAACACTGAAGCTTTCTTT CASIEVMNTEAFF
TRBJ1-4 TRBV5-8 NA NA TGTGCCAGCAACATTGACGGCGAGGCTAATGAAAAACTGTTTTTT CASNIDGEANEKLFF
TRBJ1-1 TRBV28 NA NA TGTGCCAGCCGGGGAGGGGGGCAGAACACTGAAGCTTTCTTT CASRGGGQNTEAFF
TRBJ2-2 TRBV4-3 few NA TGCGCCAGCAGCCAAGAACAGAACACCGGGGAGCTGTTTTTT CASSQEQNTGELFF
TRBJ1-1 TRBV4-3 NA NA TGCGCCAGCAGCCAAGCGGCGGGGACTGAAGCTTTCTTT CASSQAAGTEAFF
TRBJ2-1 TRBV5-4 NA NA TGTGCCAGCAGCCGGGGGGCGATCGGCGGGAGCAATGAGCAGTTCTTC CASSRGAIGGSNEQFF
TRBJ2-2 TRBV28 once TRBD2 TGTGCCAGCAGTTTTGGGGGAGGGCGAGGCACCGGGGAGCTGTTTTTT CASSFGGGRGTGELFF
TRBJ2-1 TRBV7-2 once TRBD2 TGTGCCAGCAGCTCGGGGGGGGTGGCTGCCTCCTACAATGAGCAGTTCTTC CASSSGGVAASYNEQFF
TRBJ2-1 TRBV29-1 NA TRBD2 TGCAGCGCCTTTGGCCTAGCGGCCTTCTACAATGAGCAGTTCTTC CSAFGLAAFYNEQFF
TRBJ1-2 TRBV5-1 NA TRBD1 TGCGCCAGCAGCTTGTCAGGGGGCGACTATGGCTACACCTTC CASSLSGGDYGYTF
TRBJ2-2 TRBV9 NA TRBD2 TGTGCCAGCAGCGCGGGGACTAGCAAGCCCGGGGAGCTGTTTTTT CASSAGTSKPGELFF
TRBJ2-7 TRBV2 NA NA TGTGCCTCGCGTCCCGGGTCTTTGAACGAGCAGTACTTC CASRPGSLNEQYF
TRBJ1-6 TRBV2 NA TRBD1 TGTGCCAGCAGGACCACCGACAGGGGGAATTCACCCCTCCACTTT CASRTTDRGNSPLHF
TRBJ2-2 TRBV6-1 NA TRBD1 TGTGCCAGCAGTTCGAGACAGGGAGCAGCCGGGGAGCTGTTTTTT CASSSRQGAAGELFF
TRBJ2-2 TRBV2 NA NA TGTGCCAGCTCAGGGATGGGCACCGGGGAGCTGTTTTTT CASSGMGTGELFF
TRBJ2-7 TRBV7-9 NA NA TGTGCCAGCAGACTCCTAGGCTACGAGCAGTACTTC CASRLLGYEQYF
TRBJ2-7 TRBV6-1 NA NA TGTGCCAGCAGTTTCAGACCGACTGCGCGCGAGCAGTACTTC CASSFRPTAREQYF
TRBJ1-1 TRBV27 NA NA TGTGCCAGCAGTTTAGACCGCGGGCGGCTGAACACTGAAGCTTTCTTT CASSLDRGRLNTEAFF
TRBJ2-2 TRBV18 NA NA TGTGCCAGTCGTGGATGGCGGAACAACACCGGGGAGCTGTTTTTT CASRGWRNNTGELFF
TRBJ2-6 TRBV2 NA NA TGTGCCAGCAGTGAGGAACAGGGCTCTGGGGCCAACGTCCTGACTTTC CASSEEQGSGANVLTF
TRBJ2-1 TRBV7-8 NA NA TGTGCCAGCAGCCCCCCCCCTTACAATGAGCAGTTCTTC CASSPPPYNEQFF
TRBJ2-7 TRBV30 NA TRBD1 TGTGCCTGGAGCCGATTTGGGACAGGGGGCGCCGGGTACGAGCAGTACTTC CAWSRFGTGGAGYEQYF
TRBJ1-2 TRBV6-5 few TRBD1 TGTGCCAGCAGTTGGGGACAGGGGTATGGCTACACCTTC CASSWGQGYGYTF
TRBJ2-7 TRBV4-3 NA TRBD1 TGCGCCAGCAGCTCCCGGGACAGGGGGCCCTACGAGCAGTACTTC CASSSRDRGPYEQYF
TRBJ2-6 TRBV27 NA TRBD1 TGTGCCAGCAGTTCCAAGGGGGCGGGGGCCAACGTCCTGACTTTC CASSSKGAGANVLTF
TRBJ1-2 TRBV11-2 NA TRBD1 TGTGCCAGCAGCTCAACACTGGGACAGATTAACTATGGCTACACCTTC CASSSTLGQINYGYTF
TRBJ1-1 TRBV7-9 NA NA TGTGCCAGCAGCTTAGATGTAGCGGTGAACACTGAAGCTTTCTTT CASSLDVAVNTEAFF
TRBJ1-2 TRBV4-3 NA NA TGCGCCAGCAGCCAAGATGTGGCGGGTGGCTACACCTTC CASSQDVAGGYTF
TRBJ2-1 TRBV11-3 once TRBD1 TGTGCCAGCAGCTTGGGTAGTGGACAGGGGGTTCGCAATGAGCAGTTCTTC CASSLGSGQGVRNEQFF